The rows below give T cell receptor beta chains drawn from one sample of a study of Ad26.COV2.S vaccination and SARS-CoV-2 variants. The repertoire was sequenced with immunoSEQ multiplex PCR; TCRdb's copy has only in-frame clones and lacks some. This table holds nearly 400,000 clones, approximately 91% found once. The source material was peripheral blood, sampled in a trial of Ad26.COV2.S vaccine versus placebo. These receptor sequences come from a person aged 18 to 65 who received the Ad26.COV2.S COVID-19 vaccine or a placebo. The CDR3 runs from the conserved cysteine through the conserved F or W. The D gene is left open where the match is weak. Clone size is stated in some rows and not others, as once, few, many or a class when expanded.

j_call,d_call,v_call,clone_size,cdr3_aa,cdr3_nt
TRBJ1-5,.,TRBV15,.,CACGSSNQPQHF,TGTGCCTGCGGCAGCTCGAATCAGCCCCAGCATTTT
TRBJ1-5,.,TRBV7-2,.,CASSLDGRALEPQHF,TGTGCCAGCAGCTTAGATGGCAGGGCCCTGGAGCCCCAGCATTTT
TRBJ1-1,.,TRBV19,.,CASSIESGAVNTEAFF,TGTGCCAGTAGTATAGAGTCAGGGGCTGTGAACACTGAAGCTTTCTTT
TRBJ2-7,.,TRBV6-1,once,CASSEARSYEQYF,TGTGCCAGCAGTGAAGCGAGGAGCTACGAGCAGTACTTC
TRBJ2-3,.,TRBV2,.,CASSGPYTDTQYF,TGTGCCAGCAGTGGACCATACACAGATACGCAGTATTTT
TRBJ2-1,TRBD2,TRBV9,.,CASSVTSGSFNEQFF,TGTGCCAGCAGCGTGACTAGCGGGAGTTTTAATGAGCAGTTCTTC
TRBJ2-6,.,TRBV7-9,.,CASSSAGSSSGANVLTF,TGTGCCAGCAGCTCGGCAGGGTCTTCCTCTGGGGCCAACGTCCTGACTTTC
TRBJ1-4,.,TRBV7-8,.,CASSLRDRVNEKLFF,TGTGCCAGCAGCTTACGGGACCGCGTAAATGAAAAACTGTTTTTT
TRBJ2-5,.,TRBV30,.,CAGIPGPPYQETQYF,TGTGCCGGAATCCCGGGACCGCCGTACCAAGAGACCCAGTACTTC
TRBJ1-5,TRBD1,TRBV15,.,CATSRGRGGGNQPQHF,TGTGCCACCAGCAGAGGCAGGGGGGGTGGCAATCAGCCCCAGCATTTT
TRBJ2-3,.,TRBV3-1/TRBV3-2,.,CASSQGGGTQYF,TGTGCCAGCAGCCAAGGAGGGGGTACGCAGTATTTT
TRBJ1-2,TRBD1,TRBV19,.,CASSYLVGGAYGYTF,TGTGCCAGTAGCTACCTCGTAGGGGGCGCTTATGGCTACACCTTC
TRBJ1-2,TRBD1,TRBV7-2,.,CASSLVGIRQGAYGYTF,TGTGCCAGCAGCTTAGTGGGTATAAGACAGGGGGCCTATGGCTACACCTTC
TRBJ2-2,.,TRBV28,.,CASTGAPKSTGELFF,TGTGCCAGCACCGGGGCCCCCAAGAGCACCGGGGAGCTGTTTTTT
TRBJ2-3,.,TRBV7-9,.,CASSSLGSTDTQYF,TGTGCCAGCAGCTCCCTAGGAAGCACAGATACGCAGTATTTT
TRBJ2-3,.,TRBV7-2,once,CASSYTDTQYF,TGTGCCAGCAGCTACACAGATACGCAGTATTTT
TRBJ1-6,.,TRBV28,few,CASRPSGDSPLHF,TGTGCCAGCAGACCGTCAGGGGATTCACCCCTCCACTTT
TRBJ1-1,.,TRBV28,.,CASSTVNTEAFF,TGTGCCAGCAGTACCGTGAACACTGAAGCTTTCTTT
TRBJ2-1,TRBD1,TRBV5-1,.,CASSHGRGQGASNEQFF,TGCGCCAGCAGCCACGGTCGGGGACAGGGGGCGTCCAATGAGCAGTTCTTC
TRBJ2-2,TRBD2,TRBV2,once,CASTKLAGEQAGELFF,TGTGCCAGCACTAAACTAGCGGGAGAACAAGCCGGGGAGCTGTTTTTT
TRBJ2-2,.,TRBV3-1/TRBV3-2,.,CASDLGQGATGELFF,TGTGCCAGCGACCTAGGGCAAGGTGCCACCGGGGAGCTGTTTTTT
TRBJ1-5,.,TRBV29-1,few,CSVVVAGNQPQHF,TGCAGCGTTGTAGTGGCAGGCAATCAGCCCCAGCATTTT
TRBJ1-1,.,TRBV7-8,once,CASSWGRNTEAFF,TGTGCCAGCAGCTGGGGAAGGAACACTGAAGCTTTCTTT
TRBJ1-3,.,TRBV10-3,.,CAIRRGAAEMDLISGNTIYF,TGTGCCATCAGGAGAGGGGCAGCCGAAATGGATTTGATCTCTGGAAACACCATATATTTT
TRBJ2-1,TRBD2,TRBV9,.,CASSVDGGGTSVYEQFF,TGTGCCAGCAGCGTAGACGGCGGGGGGACTAGCGTCTATGAGCAGTTCTTC
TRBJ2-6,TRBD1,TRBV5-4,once,CASTTRWGTGNSGANVLTF,TGTGCCAGCACCACCCGGTGGGGGACAGGGAATTCTGGGGCCAACGTCCTGACTTTC
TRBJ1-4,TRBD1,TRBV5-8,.,CASSLGLDRGGEKLFF,TGTGCCAGCAGCTTGGGACTGGACAGGGGCGGAGAAAAACTGTTTTTT
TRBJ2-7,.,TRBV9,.,CASSVSSRSYEQYF,TGTGCCAGCAGCGTATCAAGCAGATCCTACGAGCAGTACTTC
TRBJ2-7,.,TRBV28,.,CASSLIYEQYF,TGTGCCAGCAGTTTAATCTACGAGCAGTACTTC
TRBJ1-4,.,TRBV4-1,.,CASSQEGGQWREKLFF,TGCGCCAGCAGCCAAGAAGGCGGACAGTGGCGTGAAAAACTGTTTTTT
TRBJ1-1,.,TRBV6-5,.,CASSSTPRRSTEAFF,TGTGCCAGCAGTTCCACCCCCCGGAGGAGCACTGAAGCTTTCTTT
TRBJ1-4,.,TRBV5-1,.,CASSLGGAREKLFF,TGCGCCAGCAGCTTGGGAGGGGCGCGGGAAAAACTGTTTTTT
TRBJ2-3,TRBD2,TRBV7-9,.,CASSFDGRGTDTQYF,TGTGCCAGCAGCTTTGACGGGAGGGGCACAGATACGCAGTATTTT
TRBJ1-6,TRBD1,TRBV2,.,CASTFRDSVHF,TGTGCCAGCACTTTCCGGGACAGCGTCCACTTT
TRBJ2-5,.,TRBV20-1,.,CSASSGGQETQYF,TGCAGTGCTAGTTCTGGAGGCCAAGAGACCCAGTACTTC
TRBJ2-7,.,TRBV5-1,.,CASSLASGTYEQYF,TGCGCCAGCAGCTTGGCCTCGGGAACCTACGAGCAGTACTTC
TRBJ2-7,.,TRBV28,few,CASSLRSSYEQYF,TGTGCCAGCAGTTTGCGGAGCTCCTACGAGCAGTACTTC
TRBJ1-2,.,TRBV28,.,CASRDSIVKNGYTF,TGTGCCAGCAGGGACAGCATAGTCAAGAATGGCTACACCTTC
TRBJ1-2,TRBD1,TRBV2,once,CASGTENYGYTF,TGTGCCAGTGGGACAGAAAACTATGGCTACACCTTC
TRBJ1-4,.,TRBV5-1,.,CASSLGQGGEKLFF,TGCGCCAGCAGCTTGGGTCAGGGAGGTGAAAAACTGTTTTTT
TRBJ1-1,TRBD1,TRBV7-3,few,CASSVDRALHTEAFF,TGTGCCAGCAGCGTGGACAGGGCTTTACACACTGAAGCTTTCTTT
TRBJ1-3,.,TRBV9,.,CASSVDSAASGNTIYF,TGTGCCAGCAGCGTCGACTCGGCCGCCTCGGGAAACACCATATATTTT
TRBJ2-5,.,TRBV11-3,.,CASSSNYGETQYF,TGTGCCAGCAGCTCCAACTATGGGGAGACCCAGTACTTC
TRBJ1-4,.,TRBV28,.,CASSLISGTNEKLFF,TGTGCCAGCAGTTTAATTTCTGGAACTAATGAAAAACTGTTTTTT
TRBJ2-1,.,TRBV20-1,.,CSARGVNEQFF,TGCAGTGCAAGAGGGGTCAATGAGCAGTTCTTC
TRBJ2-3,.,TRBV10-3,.,CAISRRVGGLTDTQYF,TGTGCCATCAGCCGGAGGGTGGGCGGCCTCACAGATACGCAGTATTTT
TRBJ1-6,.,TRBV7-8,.,CASSLTTDNNSPLHF,TGTGCCAGCAGCTTAACGACAGATAATAATTCACCCCTCCACTTT
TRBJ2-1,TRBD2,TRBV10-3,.,CAIGQLGAGGVNEQFF,TGTGCCATCGGTCAACTAGGGGCGGGAGGGGTCAATGAGCAGTTCTTC
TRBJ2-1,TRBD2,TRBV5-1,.,CASAHGIAGVRWRNEQFF,TGCGCCAGCGCCCACGGGATAGCGGGAGTGAGGTGGCGCAATGAGCAGTTCTTC
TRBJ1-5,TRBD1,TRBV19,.,CASSIDTGGHQPQHF,TGTGCCAGTAGTATAGATACAGGGGGGCATCAGCCCCAGCATTTT
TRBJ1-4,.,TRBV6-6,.,CASSYVGSNEKLFF,TGTGCCAGCAGTTACGTAGGGAGTAATGAAAAACTGTTTTTT
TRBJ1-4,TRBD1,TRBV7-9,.,CAGGTASNEKLFF,TGTGCCGGCGGGACAGCTTCTAATGAAAAACTGTTTTTT
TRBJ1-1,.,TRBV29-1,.,CSVAGRTNTEAFF,TGCAGCGTTGCCGGACGGACGAACACTGAAGCTTTCTTT
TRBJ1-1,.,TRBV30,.,CAWSWRQNTEAFF,TGTGCCTGGAGTTGGAGACAGAACACTGAAGCTTTCTTT
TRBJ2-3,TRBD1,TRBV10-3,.,CAISVQGAGTDTQYF,TGTGCCATCAGTGTCCAGGGGGCGGGCACAGATACGCAGTATTTT